This record looks at one T cell receptor (beta chain) sequence and its context. As yet, its antigen is unknown. The entry originates in a study of OX40 agonist ivuxolimab in advanced cancers. Whole-study findings and limits: Researchers report that CD8+ T cells had, on average, more expanded clones than CD4+.

Cycle 7 day 1, cycle 4 day 1, and baseline were the timepoints at which blood was sampled. Data came from immunoSEQ multiplex PCR; TCRdb stores just in-frame clones and leaves some out. The sample holds about 73,000 clones, roughly 85% seen once. The sequenced sample was CD4+ or CD8+ T cells sorted from blood, obtained in a trial of the OX40 agonist ivuxolimab. The receptor's source is an adult with an advanced solid tumor such as melanoma, head and neck, liver or kidney cancer.

CDR3 nucleotides: TGTGCCAGCAGTGAATCGGGGTTGACTGAAGCTTTCTTT. It translates to CASSESGLTEAFF. This chain links TRBV2 with TRBJ1-1; no clear D gene. Germline values: CDR1 SNHLY, CDR2 FYNNEI. V was clipped by 2 bases and J by 5 bases, with 9 bases between them. There are 13 residues in the CDR3.